These 17 T cell receptor beta chains were sequenced from one sample in a study of CD8 T cells in Susac syndrome. Reverse transcription used about 0.5 to 1 ug RNA and random hexamers. TCRdb itself ran the immunoSEQ multiplex PCR reads through MiXCR, one entry per CDR3 protein. The repertoire holds about 210,000 distinct CDR3 sequences, with nearly 97% as singletons. Sequenced: CD4+ T cells from PBMCs. The receptors here all came from a human donor with multiple sclerosis.

The count of this clonotype is one. The rearrangement links TRBV29-1 to TRBJ2-1; 12 bases fit TRBD2. There are 15 residues in the CDR3. Germline CDR1 is SQVTM and CDR2 is ANQGSEA. V was clipped by 2 bases and J by 5 bases; unmatched bases: 4. The CDR3 nucleotides read TGCAGCGTTGAACGACTAGCGGGAGTTCACAATGAGCAGTTCTTC. Protein product: CSVERLAGVHNEQFF.

The chain employs TRBV4-2 and TRBJ2-3; no clear D gene. This CDR3 has 16 residues. V lost 0 bases and J 0 bases, leaving 10 bases between the germline ends. The germline V gene has CDR1 LGHNA and CDR2 YNFKEQ. The CDR3 reads CASSQEGDGSTDTQYF. The CDR3 DNA reads TGTGCCAGCAGCCAAGAGGGCGACGGGAGCACAGATACGCAGTATTTT.

J is TRBJ2-5 and V is TRBV5-1; 9 bases map to TRBD1. CDR3 length: 15 residues. The junction had 5 bases not matched to a gene; V was cut back by 1 base and J by 4 bases. Per germline, CDR1 SGHRS and CDR2 YFSETQ. The CDR3 nucleotides read TGCGCCAGCAGCTTGACAGGGGGCACGGTAGAGACCCAGTACTTC. Encoded protein: CASSLTGGTVETQYF.

This chain connects TRBV5-1 to TRBJ2-7, with D unresolved. Per germline, CDR1 SGHRS and CDR2 YFSETQ. There are 11 residues in the CDR3. V dropped 6 bases and J dropped 6 bases, with 10 bases sitting between them. CDR3 in amino acids: CASIGWGEQYF. CDR3 nucleotides: TGCGCCAGCATCGGGTGGGGCGAGCAGTACTTC.

In DNA, the CDR3 is TGCGCCAGCAGCTTGGGACACCTGACAGGGTCTGGAGAGACCCAGTACTTC. Translating it yields CASSLGHLTGSGETQYF. The V call is TRBV5-1, the J call TRBJ2-5; TRBD1 matches at 7 bases. The germline gives CDR1 SGHRS, CDR2 YFSETQ. The V gene end was trimmed by 0 bases and the J gene end by 4 bases; junction bases not matched to a gene: 12. The CDR3 totals 17 residues.

This chain joins TRBV29-1 and TRBJ2-5; D is perhaps TRBD1 (6 bases). The V gene's germline CDR1 is SQVTM and CDR2 ANQGSEA. V was trimmed by 6 bases and J by 2 bases, leaving 16 bases between them. The CDR3 runs 14 residues. This chain's CDR3 is CSVGAVVKQETQYF. CDR3 bases: TGCAGCGTGGGGGCGGTGGTAAAACAAGAGACCCAGTACTTC.

The rearrangement joins TRBV7-3 to TRBJ1-2; TRBD1 might be the D (5 bases). The CDR3 runs 16 residues. Germline-derived CDR1 and CDR2 are SGHTA and FQGTGA. The V end was cut by 5 bases, the J end by 8 bases, with 24 bases between. This CDR3 is CASSTGSPGSPGGYTF. CDR3 DNA sequence: TGTGCCAGCAGCACAGGCTCTCCAGGATCTCCAGGAGGCTACACCTTC.

V and J are TRBV28 and TRBJ2-1, with D possibly TRBD2 on 5 matching bases. The V end was cut by 4 bases, the J end by 8 bases, with 15 bases between. There are 14 residues in the CDR3. Germline lookup yields CDR1 MDHEN and CDR2 SYDVKM. CDR3 in amino acids: CASSYPGGSDEQFF. The DNA for the CDR3 is TGTGCCAGCAGTTACCCCGGTGGTAGCGATGAGCAGTTCTTC.

The chain couples TRBV29-1 to TRBJ2-5, with 11 nucleotides matching TRBD2. CDR3 length: 16 amino acids. J was trimmed by 7 bases and V by 6 bases; bases with no gene match: 16. CDR1 is SQVTM and CDR2 is ANQGSEA in the germline V gene. In DNA form, the CDR3 reads TGCAGCGTCGCTCGGGGCGCCCCTAGCGGGGGGACGACCCAGTACTTC. Protein sequence: CSVARGAPSGGTTQYF.

CDR3 in DNA: TGTGCCAGCAGCTCGCCGGGTGCTGGGGCCAACGTCCTGACTTTC. Protein product: CASSSPGAGANVLTF. The genes are TRBV5-6 and TRBJ2-6; D not certain. The germline gives CDR1 SGHDT, CDR2 YYEEEE. This CDR3 contains 15 residues. The germline V and J ends were trimmed by 3 bases and 2 bases, with 9 bases remaining between them.

The chain is built from TRBV3-1 and TRBJ2-2; unclear D gene. The CDR3 has 15 amino acids. V lost 1 base and J lost 0, with 6 bases in between. CDR1 LGHDT and CDR2 YNNKEL come from the germline V gene (reference sequence). DNA of the CDR3: TGTGCCAGCAGCCAAGGGACGGCGAACACCGGGGAGCTGTTTTTT. It is translated as CASSQGTANTGELFF.

The rearrangement uses TRBV7-8 and TRBJ1-1; TRBD1 aligns across 11 bases. Per germline, CDR1 SGHVS and CDR2 FQNEAQ. V lost 3 bases and J lost 4; bases outside the gene matches: 7. The CDR3 runs 16 residues. CDR3 DNA sequence: TGTGCCAGCAGCTTTGGACAGGGGGCTGTGGGCACTGAAGCTTTCTTT. Amino acids: CASSFGQGAVGTEAFF.

The V and J genes are TRBV14 and TRBJ2-7; D not resolved. The CDR3 runs to 14 residues. Germline CDR1 SGHDN, CDR2 FVKESK. With 4 bases removed from V and 3 bases from J, the gap between germline ends came to 13 bases. As DNA, the CDR3 is TGTGCCAGCAGCCCGGTTGTTAGGGACTACGAGCAGTACTTC. The encoded protein is CASSPVVRDYEQYF.

The chain carries TRBV9 and TRBJ1-1; unclear D gene. Germline V lookup: CDR1 SGDLS, CDR2 YYNGEE. This CDR3 region has 14 residues. The V end lost 0 bases, the J end lost 2 bases, and 8 bases lay between the germline ends. In DNA, the CDR3 is TGTGCCAGCAGCGTAGGTAACACTAACACTGAAGCTTTCTTT. Translation gives CASSVGNTNTEAFF.

The chain uses TRBV7-9 and TRBJ2-7, with 8 bases aligning to TRBD2. CDR1 is SEHNR and CDR2 is FQNEAQ in the germline V gene (reference sequence). The CDR3 runs 15 residues. The junction had 4 bases not matched to a gene; V was cut back by 3 bases and J by 0 bases. The CDR3 DNA reads TGTGCCAGCAGCTTCGGAGCGGGGGACTCCTACGAGCAGTACTTC. Translating it yields CASSFGAGDSYEQYF.

This chain uses TRBV6-5 with TRBJ2-1; 14 bases line up with TRBD2. The CDR3 contains 15 residues. V lost 2 bases, J lost 7 bases, and 1 base stayed unmatched. Germline V gene sequence: CDR1 MNHEY, CDR2 SVGAGI. CDR3 sequence reads: CASSYRTSGRNEQFF. CDR3 bases: TGTGCCAGCAGTTACCGGACTAGCGGGAGGAATGAGCAGTTCTTC.

This chain links TRBV5-6 with TRBJ2-1; TRBD2 aligns across 14 bases. Looked up from germline, CDR1 is SGHDT and CDR2 is YYEEEE. With V trimmed by 5 bases and J by 10 bases, 8 bases remained unmatched. The CDR3 has 15 residues. The CDR3 loop is CASRSGLAGGWEQFF. CDR3 bases: TGTGCCAGCAGATCTGGACTAGCGGGGGGCTGGGAGCAGTTCTTC. Full variable domain (remainder filled in from reference TRBV5-6 and TRBJ2-1): DAGVTQSPTHLIKTRGQQVTLRCSPKSGHDTVSWYQQALGQGPQFIFQYYEEEERQRGNFPDRFSGHQFPNYSSELNVNALLLGDSALYLCASRSGLAGGWEQFFGPGTRLTVL.